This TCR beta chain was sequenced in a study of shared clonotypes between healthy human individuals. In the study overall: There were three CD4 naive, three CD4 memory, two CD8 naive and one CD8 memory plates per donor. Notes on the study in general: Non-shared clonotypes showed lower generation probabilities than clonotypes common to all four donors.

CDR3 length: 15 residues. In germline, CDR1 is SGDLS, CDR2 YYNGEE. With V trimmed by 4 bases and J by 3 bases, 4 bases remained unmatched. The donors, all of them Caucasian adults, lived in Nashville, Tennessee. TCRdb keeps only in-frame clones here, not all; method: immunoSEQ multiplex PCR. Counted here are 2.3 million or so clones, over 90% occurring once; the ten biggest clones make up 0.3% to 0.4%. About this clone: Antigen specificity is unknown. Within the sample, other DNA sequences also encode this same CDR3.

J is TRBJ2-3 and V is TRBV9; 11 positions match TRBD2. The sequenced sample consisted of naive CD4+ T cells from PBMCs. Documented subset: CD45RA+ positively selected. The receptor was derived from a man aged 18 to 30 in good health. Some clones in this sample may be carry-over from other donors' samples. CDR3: CASSPRLAGTDTQYF. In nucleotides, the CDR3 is TGTGCCAGCAGCCCCAGACTAGCGGGGACAGATACGCAGTATTTT.